This TCR beta chain was obtained from a study of shared clonotypes between healthy human individuals. About the study: Ranging from 18 to 49 in age, donors were a couple of women and a few men.

The unsorted PBMC replicate PCRs were performed with around 310 ng DNA, roughly 30,000 T cell genomes. Libraries were prepared by immunoSEQ multiplex PCR; TCRdb keeps only in-frame clonotypes and omits some of them. The data hold about 520,000 clones, with more than 65% observed a single time. The donor population consisted of healthy HIV-negative adults with no recent acute infections or vaccinations. J gave up 9 bases and V 6 bases, and 8 bases lay outside the gene matches. The CDR3 spans 15 residues. Germline CDR1 is SNHLY and CDR2 is FYNNEI. The specimen was PBMCs. V is TRBV2 and J is TRBJ2-1; 13 bases agree with TRBD2. The clonotype originates from a woman aged 40 to 50 in good health. Some clones in this sample may be carry-over from other donors' samples. Here the CDR3 DNA reads TGTGCCAGCAGCGACGGACTAGCGGGAGTGTTTGAGCAGTTCTTC. Residues: CASSDGLAGVFEQFF.